The T cell receptor beta chain under discussion was sequenced for a study of identical twins. Regarding the study as a whole: Excess low generation probability was seen in twin-shared out-of-frame alpha sequences. Twins' excess sharing was less marked for out-of-frame beta sequences.

This CDR3 region has 15 residues. Germline assignment: CDR1 MNHNS and CDR2 SASEGT. Concerning this clonotype: Its antigen is still unknown. The junction departs from the called germline gene at one end, perhaps through a read error.

TCRdb independently ran MiXCR on the 5' RACE reads; one entry per CDR3 protein. The profile shows hundreds of thousands of distinct CDR3 sequences, 21% of them singletons. Separately, the same data were catalogued under a study of T cells expressing NK-cell markers.

The sample was PBMCs. This sequence originates from a woman aged 18-30 years in good health. The gene calls are TRBV6-1 and TRBJ1-5, with 10 bases matching TRBD1. For the CDR3, the DNA is TGTGCCAGCATTGAAGGACAGGGGGTGGAGCAGCCCCAGCATTTT. Protein: CASIEGQGVEQPQHF.